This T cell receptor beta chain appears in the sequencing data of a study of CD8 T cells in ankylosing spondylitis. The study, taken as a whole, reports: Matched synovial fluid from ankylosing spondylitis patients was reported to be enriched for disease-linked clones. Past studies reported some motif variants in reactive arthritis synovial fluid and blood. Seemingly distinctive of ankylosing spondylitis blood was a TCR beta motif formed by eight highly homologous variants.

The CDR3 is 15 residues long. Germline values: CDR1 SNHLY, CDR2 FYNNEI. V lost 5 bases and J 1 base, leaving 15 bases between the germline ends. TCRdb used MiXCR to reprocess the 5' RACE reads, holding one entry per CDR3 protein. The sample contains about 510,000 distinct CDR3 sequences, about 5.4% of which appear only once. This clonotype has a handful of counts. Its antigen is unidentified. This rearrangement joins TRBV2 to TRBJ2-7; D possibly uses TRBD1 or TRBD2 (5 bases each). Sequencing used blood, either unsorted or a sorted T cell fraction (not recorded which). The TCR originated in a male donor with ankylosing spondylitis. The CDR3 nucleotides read TGTGCCAGCAGTCCCCAGTGGGACGGGTCCTACGAGCAGTACTTC. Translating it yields CASSPQWDGSYEQYF.